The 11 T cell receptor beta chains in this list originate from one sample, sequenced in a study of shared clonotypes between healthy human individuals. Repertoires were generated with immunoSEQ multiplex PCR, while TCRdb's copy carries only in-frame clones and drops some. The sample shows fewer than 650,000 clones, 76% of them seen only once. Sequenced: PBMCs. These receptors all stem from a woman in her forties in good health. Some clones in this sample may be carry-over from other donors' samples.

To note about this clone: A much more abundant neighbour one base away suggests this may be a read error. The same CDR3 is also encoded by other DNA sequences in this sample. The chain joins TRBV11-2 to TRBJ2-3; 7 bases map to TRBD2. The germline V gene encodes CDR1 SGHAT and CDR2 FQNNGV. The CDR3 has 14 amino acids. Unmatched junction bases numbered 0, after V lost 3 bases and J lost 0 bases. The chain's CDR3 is CASSFSGSTDTQYF. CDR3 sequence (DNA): TGTGCCAGCAGCTTTAGCGGGAGCACAGATACGCAGTATTTT.

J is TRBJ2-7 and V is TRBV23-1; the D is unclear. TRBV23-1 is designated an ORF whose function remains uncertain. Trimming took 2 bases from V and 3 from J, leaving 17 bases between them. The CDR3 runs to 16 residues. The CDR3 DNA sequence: TGCGCCAGCAGTCAACCAGGTCGAGGTCGACGCTACGAGCAGTACTTC. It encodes CASSQPGRGRRYEQYF.

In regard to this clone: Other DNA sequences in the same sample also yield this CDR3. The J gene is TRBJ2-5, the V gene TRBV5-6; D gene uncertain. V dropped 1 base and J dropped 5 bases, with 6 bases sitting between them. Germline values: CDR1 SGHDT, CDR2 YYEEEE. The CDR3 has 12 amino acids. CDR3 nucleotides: TGTGCCAGCAGCTTGATCGGGGAGACCCAGTACTTC. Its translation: CASSLIGETQYF.

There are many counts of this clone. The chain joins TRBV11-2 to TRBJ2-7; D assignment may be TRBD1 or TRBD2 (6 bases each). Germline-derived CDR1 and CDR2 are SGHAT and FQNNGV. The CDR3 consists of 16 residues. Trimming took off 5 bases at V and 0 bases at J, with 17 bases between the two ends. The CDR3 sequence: CASSPWGATSSYEQYF. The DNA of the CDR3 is TGTGCCAGCAGCCCATGGGGGGCCACCAGCTCCTACGAGCAGTACTTC.

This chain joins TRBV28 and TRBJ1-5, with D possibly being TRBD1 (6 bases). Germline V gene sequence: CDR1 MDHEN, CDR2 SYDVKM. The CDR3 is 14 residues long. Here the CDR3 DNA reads TGTGCTACCAACAGGGTTCGCGACAATCAGCCCCAGCATTTT. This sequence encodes CATNRVRDNQPQHF.

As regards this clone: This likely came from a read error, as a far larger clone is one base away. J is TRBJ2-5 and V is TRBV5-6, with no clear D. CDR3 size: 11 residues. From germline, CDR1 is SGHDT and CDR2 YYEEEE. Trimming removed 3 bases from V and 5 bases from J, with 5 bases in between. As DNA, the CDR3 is TGTGCCAGCAGCTCCCGGGAGACCCAGTACTTC. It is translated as CASSSRETQYF.

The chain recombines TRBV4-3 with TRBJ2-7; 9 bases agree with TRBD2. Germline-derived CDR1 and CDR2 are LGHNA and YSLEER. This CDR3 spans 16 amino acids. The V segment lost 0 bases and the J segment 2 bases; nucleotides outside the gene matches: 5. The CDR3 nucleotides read TGCGCCAGCAGCCAAGACTCTAGCGGGGCCGCCTACGAGCAGTACTTC. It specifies CASSQDSSGAAYEQYF.

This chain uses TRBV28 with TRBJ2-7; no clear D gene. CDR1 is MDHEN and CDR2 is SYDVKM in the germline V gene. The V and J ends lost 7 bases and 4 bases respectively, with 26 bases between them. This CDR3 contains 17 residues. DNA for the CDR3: TGTGCCAGCACCCCTCAGTTGGCGGCCCTGGAATTTTACGAGCAGTACTTC. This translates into CASTPQLAALEFYEQYF.

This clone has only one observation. This CDR3 is CASSPSGSGQPQHF. The CDR3 nucleotides read TGTGCCAGCTCACCATCCGGGTCGGGCCAGCCCCAGCATTTT. The chain couples TRBV18 to TRBJ1-5, with D unclear. The V end lost 2 bases, the J end lost 7 bases, and 12 bases lay between the germline ends. The CDR3 totals 14 residues. Germline loops: CDR1 KGHSH, CDR2 LQKENI.

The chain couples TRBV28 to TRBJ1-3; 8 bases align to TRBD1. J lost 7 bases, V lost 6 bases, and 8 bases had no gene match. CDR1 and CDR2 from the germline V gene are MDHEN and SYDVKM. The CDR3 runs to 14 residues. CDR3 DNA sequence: TGTGCCAGCAGATCCCAGACAGGGGAGAACACCATATATTTT. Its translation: CASRSQTGENTIYF. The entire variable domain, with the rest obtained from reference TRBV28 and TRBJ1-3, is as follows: DVKVTQSSRYLVKRTGEKVFLECVQDMDHENMFWYRQDPGLGLRLIYFSYDVKMKEKGDIPEGYSVSREKKERFSLILESASTNQTSMYLCASRSQTGENTIYFGEGSWLTVV.

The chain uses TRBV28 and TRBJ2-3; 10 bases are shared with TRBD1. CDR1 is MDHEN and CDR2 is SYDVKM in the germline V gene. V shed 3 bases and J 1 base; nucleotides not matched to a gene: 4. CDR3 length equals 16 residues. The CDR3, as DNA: TGTGCCAGCAGTTTCCGGGACAGGGGCCGCACAGATACGCAGTATTTT. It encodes CASSFRDRGRTDTQYF.